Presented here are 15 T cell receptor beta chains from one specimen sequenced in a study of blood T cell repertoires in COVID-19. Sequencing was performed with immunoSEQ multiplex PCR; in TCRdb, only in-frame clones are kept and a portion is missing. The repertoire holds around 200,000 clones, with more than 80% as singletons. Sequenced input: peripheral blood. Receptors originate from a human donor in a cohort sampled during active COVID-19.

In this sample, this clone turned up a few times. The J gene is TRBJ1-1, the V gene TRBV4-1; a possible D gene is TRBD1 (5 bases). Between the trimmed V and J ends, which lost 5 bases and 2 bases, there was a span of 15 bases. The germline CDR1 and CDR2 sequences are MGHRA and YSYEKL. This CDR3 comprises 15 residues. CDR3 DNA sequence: TGCGCCAGCAGCTTCAACGAAGGGGTAAACACTGAAGCTTTCTTT. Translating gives CASSFNEGVNTEAFF.

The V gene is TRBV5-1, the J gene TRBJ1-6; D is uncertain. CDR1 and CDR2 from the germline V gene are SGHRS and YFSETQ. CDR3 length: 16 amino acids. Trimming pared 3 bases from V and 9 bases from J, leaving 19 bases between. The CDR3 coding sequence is TGCGCCAGCAGCTATACCCCAGGCTGGGTGGCTTCACCCCTCCACTTT. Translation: CASSYTPGWVASPLHF.

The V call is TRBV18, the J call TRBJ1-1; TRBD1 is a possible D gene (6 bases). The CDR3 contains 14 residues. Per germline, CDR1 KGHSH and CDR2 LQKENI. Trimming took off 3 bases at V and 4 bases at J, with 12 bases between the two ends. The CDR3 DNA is TGTGCCAGCTCACCCCCACAGGGACGCACTGAAGCTTTCTTT. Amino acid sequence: CASSPPQGRTEAFF.

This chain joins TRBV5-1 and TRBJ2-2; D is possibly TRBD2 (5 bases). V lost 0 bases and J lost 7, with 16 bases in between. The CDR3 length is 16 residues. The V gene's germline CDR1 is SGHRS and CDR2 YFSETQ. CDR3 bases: TGCGCCAGCAGCTTGGCCAGCCGGGCCGGGGTCGGGGAGCTGTTTTTT. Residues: CASSLASRAGVGELFF.

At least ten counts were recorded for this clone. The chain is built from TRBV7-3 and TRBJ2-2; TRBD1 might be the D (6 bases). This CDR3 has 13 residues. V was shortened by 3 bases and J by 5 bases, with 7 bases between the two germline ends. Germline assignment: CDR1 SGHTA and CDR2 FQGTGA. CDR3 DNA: TGTGCCAGCAGCTTGACAGGAACCGGGGAGCTGTTTTTT. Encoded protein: CASSLTGTGELFF.

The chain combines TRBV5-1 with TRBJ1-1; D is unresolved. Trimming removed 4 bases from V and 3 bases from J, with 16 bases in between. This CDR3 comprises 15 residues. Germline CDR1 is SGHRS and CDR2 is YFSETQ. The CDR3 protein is CASSPLVSGDTEAFF. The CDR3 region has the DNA TGCGCCAGCAGCCCCTTAGTTTCCGGGGACACTGAAGCTTTCTTT.

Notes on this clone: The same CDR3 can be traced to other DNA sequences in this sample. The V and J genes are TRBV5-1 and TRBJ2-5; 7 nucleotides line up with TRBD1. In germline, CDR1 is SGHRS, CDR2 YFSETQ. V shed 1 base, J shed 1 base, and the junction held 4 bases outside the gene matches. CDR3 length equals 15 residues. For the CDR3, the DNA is TGCGCCAGCAGCTTGAGACAGGGTGGCCAAGAGACCCAGTACTTC. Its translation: CASSLRQGGQETQYF.

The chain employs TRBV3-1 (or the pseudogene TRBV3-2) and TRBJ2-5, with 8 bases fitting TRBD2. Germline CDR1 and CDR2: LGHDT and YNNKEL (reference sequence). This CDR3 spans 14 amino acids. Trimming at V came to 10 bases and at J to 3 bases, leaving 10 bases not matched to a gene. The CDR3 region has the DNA TGTGCCACCCTTAGCGGGGAGGCAGAAGAGACCCAGTACTTC. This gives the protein CATLSGEAEETQYF.

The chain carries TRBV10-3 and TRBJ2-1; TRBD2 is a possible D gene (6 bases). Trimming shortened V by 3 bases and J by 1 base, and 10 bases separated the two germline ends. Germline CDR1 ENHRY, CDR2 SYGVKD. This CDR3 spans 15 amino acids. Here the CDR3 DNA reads TGTGCCATCAGTGATCGGAGGGGTTCCTACAATGAGCAGTTCTTC. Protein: CAISDRRGSYNEQFF.

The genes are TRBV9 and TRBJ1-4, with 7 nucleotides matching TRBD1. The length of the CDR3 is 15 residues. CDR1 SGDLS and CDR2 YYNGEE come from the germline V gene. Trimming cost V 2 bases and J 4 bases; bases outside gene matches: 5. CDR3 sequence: CASSVRTGVNEKLFF. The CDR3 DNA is TGTGCCAGCAGCGTCCGGACAGGAGTTAATGAAAAACTGTTTTTT.

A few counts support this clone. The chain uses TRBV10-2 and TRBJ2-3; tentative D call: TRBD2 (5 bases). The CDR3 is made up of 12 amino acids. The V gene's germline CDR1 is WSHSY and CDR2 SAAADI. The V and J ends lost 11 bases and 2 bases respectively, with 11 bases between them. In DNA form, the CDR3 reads TGCGCCGCCGGGGTAGACACAGATACGCAGTATTTT. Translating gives CAAGVDTDTQYF.

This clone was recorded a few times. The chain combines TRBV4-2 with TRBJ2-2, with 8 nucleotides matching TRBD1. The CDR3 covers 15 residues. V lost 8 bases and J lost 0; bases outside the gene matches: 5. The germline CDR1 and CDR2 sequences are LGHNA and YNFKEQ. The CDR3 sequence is CASAPGQANTGELFF. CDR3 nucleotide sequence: TGTGCCAGCGCCCCGGGACAGGCGAACACCGGGGAGCTGTTTTTT.

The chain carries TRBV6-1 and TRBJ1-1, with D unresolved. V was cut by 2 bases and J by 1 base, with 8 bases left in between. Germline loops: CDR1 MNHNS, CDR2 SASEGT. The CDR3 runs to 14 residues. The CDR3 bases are TGTGCCAGCAGTGAAAGGCAGGCGAACACTGAAGCTTTCTTT. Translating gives CASSERQANTEAFF.

CDR3 loop: CARSLNTDSNQPQHF. In nucleotides, the CDR3 is TGTGCCAGAAGCTTGAACACAGATAGCAATCAGCCCCAGCATTTT. This chain uses TRBV5-3 with TRBJ1-5; D call uncertain. TRBV5-3 counts as an open reading frame of uncertain function. V lost 1 base and J lost 0, with 8 bases in between. The CDR3 is 15 amino acids.

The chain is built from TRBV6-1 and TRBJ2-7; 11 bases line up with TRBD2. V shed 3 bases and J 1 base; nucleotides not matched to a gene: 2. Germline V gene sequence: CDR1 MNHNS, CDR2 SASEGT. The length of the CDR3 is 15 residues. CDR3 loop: CASSDGTSGSYEQYF. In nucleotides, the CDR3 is TGTGCCAGCAGTGACGGGACTAGCGGATCCTACGAGCAGTACTTC.